The T cell receptor (beta chain) described here comes from a study of T-cell memory formation after mild COVID-19. Study-wide context: The two donors had largely donor-specific TCR clusters. Study-wide results and limits: Proof of SARS-CoV-2 specificity was absent for the second-wave clones that crested on day 37. Contracting CD4+ clones lay largely in CM and EM, with CD8+ ones residing in EMRA.

CDR1 SGHRS and CDR2 YFSETQ come from the germline V gene. This CDR3 region has 16 residues. The germline V and J ends were trimmed by 4 bases and 3 bases, with 17 bases remaining between them. With constant-segment primers, 5'RACE yielded cDNA libraries of TCR alpha and TCR beta that carried sample barcodes and UMIs. TCRdb re-analysed the 5' RACE reads in MiXCR, keeping a single row per CDR3 protein. The sample has just over 150,000 distinct CDR3 sequences, about 28% seen once; the top ten hold 9.5% to 15%. Remarks on this clonotype: Its target is unknown.

This TCR was recovered from an adult woman who had mild COVID-19 (a few samples of this study predate the infection). Cell type and time point are not known. The specimen was PBMCs or a T cell subset sorted from them (not recorded which). The V and J genes are TRBV5-1 and TRBJ2-1; possibly TRBD1 or TRBD2 for D (5 bases each). CDR3 DNA: TGCGCCAGCAGCGGGGGTCGGGACGGGAACTACAATGAGCAGTTCTTC. Amino acids: CASSGGRDGNYNEQFF.